This T cell receptor (beta chain) was documented in a study of read filtering for tumor transcriptome and immune sequencing. From approximately 430 ng of RNA, a library with molecular barcoded alpha/delta and beta/gamma adaptors was made. In TCRdb, the reads were re-called with MiXCR into one record per CDR3 protein. The sample lists 90,000 to 95,000 distinct CDR3 sequences; roughly 21% were seen once. This clonotype has a count of ten or more. The sequencing input was a population of CD138-negative cells sorted from bone marrow. This clonotype originated in a donor over 35 with multiple myeloma.

CDR3 sequence reads: CASSLGGAGETQYF. The CDR3 DNA reads as TGTGCCAGCAGCCTCGGGGGGGCCGGGGAGACCCAGTACTTC. This chain uses TRBV7-6 with TRBJ2-5; TRBD2 aligns across 8 bases. The CDR3 loop spans 14 amino acids. V lost 5 bases to trimming and J lost 5 bases; unmatched junction nucleotides: 7. CDR1 is SGHVS, CDR2 FNYEAQ, per germline.